The 7 T cell receptor beta chains given below trace back to one sample, sequenced in a study of early T cells in non-severe SARS-CoV-2 infection. In TCRdb, the 5' RACE reads were re-called with MiXCR into one record per CDR3 protein. The sample shows roughly 32,000 distinct CDR3 sequences, 6.6% of them seen only once. The specimen sequenced was whole blood. The receptors derive from an adult who was a healthcare worker with PCR-confirmed SARS-CoV-2 infection or an uninfected control (not recorded which).

This clonotype was seen repeatedly, ten times or more. This chain connects TRBV7-9 to TRBJ2-6; perhaps TRBD1 as D (6 bases). Germline V lookup: CDR1 SEHNR, CDR2 FQNEAQ (reference sequence). This CDR3 has 16 amino acids. Trimming shortened V by 6 bases and J by 0 bases, and 12 bases separated the two germline ends. CDR3 coding DNA: TGTGCCAGCAGTCTCCAGGGGTACTCTGGGGCCAACGTCCTGACTTTC. Protein product: CASSLQGYSGANVLTF.

At least ten counts were recorded for this clonotype. The chain uses TRBV27 and TRBJ1-2; 9 bases map to TRBD1. V trimming: 4 bases; J trimming: 7 bases; junction bases outside the gene matches: 10. Per germline, CDR1 MNHEY and CDR2 SMNVEV (reference sequence). The CDR3 runs to 15 residues. The CDR3 reads CASSSTGGGLGGYTF. The CDR3 DNA is TGTGCCAGCAGTTCCACAGGGGGCGGATTGGGTGGCTACACCTTC.

This clonotype has a count of ten or more. The rearrangement links TRBV7-6 to TRBJ2-3, with a weak D call TRBD2 (6 bases). Germline loops: CDR1 SGHVS, CDR2 FNYEAQ. V lost 4 bases and J 3 bases, leaving 17 bases between the germline ends. The CDR3 is made up of 16 amino acids. The CDR3 region is CASSSPPGERTDTQYF. The CDR3 nucleotides are TGTGCCAGCAGCTCACCCCCGGGGGAAAGAACAGATACGCAGTATTTT.

This clonotype was counted at least ten times. This sequence joins TRBV19 and TRBJ1-6; 8 bases map to TRBD1. J lost 9 bases, V lost 10 bases, and 11 bases had no gene match. Germline V gene sequence: CDR1 LNHDA, CDR2 SQIVND (reference sequence). This CDR3 comprises 14 residues. The chain's CDR3 is CATRQGSLGSPLHF. DNA for the CDR3: TGTGCCACCCGACAGGGGAGTTTGGGTTCACCCCTCCACTTT.

This clonotype showed up many times. The chain uses TRBV20-1 and TRBJ1-1; weak D call: TRBD1 (5 bases). The V gene lost 1 base and the J gene lost 6 bases, with 12 bases spanning the gap. The CDR3 loop spans 13 amino acids. Germline loops: CDR1 DFQATT, CDR2 SNEGSKA (reference sequence). The CDR3 DNA sequence: TGCAGTGCTAGAGCTTCAGGGAGCGCTGAAGCTTTCTTT. Encoded protein: CSARASGSAEAFF.

This clonotype has only a few counts. Given a much more abundant clone one base away, this may be a read error. This chain uses TRBV30 with TRBJ1-2; 8 nucleotides align to TRBD1. The CDR3 contains 14 residues. Germline V gene lookup returns CDR1 GTSNPN and CDR2 SVGIG (reference sequence). V lost 2 bases, J lost 3 bases, and 5 bases stayed unmatched. CDR3 sequence (DNA): TGTGCCTGGAGTATGCAGGGGGCAGACTATGGCTACACCTTC. Residues: CAWSMQGADYGYTF. Based on the CDR3 plus reference TRBV30 and TRBJ1-2, the full variable domain is SQTIHQWPATLVQPVGSPLSLECTVEGTSNPNLYWYRQAAGRGLQLLFYSVGIGQISSEVPQNLSASRPQDRQFILSSKKLLLSDSGFYLCAWSMQGADYGYTFGSGTRLTVV.

At least ten counts were recorded for this clonotype. V usage is TRBV10-3 and J usage is TRBJ2-7; 7 positions agree with TRBD2. The ends lost 2 bases at V and 0 bases at J; junction bases unmatched: 4. The CDR3 runs to 15 residues. Per germline, CDR1 ENHRY and CDR2 SYGVKD. CDR3 nucleotide sequence: TGTGCCATCAGTGAGGCCACTAGCGCCTCCTACGAGCAGTACTTC. It codes for CAISEATSASYEQYF.